This record covers a single T cell receptor (beta chain). The target antigen is unknown. There are 16 residues in the CDR3. V was trimmed by 1 base and J by 0 bases, leaving 10 bases between them. Germline assignment: CDR1 LNHNV and CDR2 YYDKDF (reference sequence). The sample comes from a study of regulatory T cells in long-lasting Graves disease. Study as a whole: By definition, persistent Graves' disease involved antithyroid drugs for over 5 years alongside positive TSH receptor antibodies. Study observations and caveats: TRBV28, TRBJ1-2 and TRBJ2-5 emerged as the favored segments in persistent disease.

The time point: persistent/refractory GD, antithyroid drugs over 5 years with positive TRAb. RNA isolated from PBMCs was used to make the TCR library. iRepertoire HTBI primers and Arm-PCR of CDR3 regions built TCR beta libraries. TCRdb called the multiplex PCR reads again in MiXCR, with one record for every CDR3 protein. The top ten clones hold around 12% of a sample with about 460,000 distinct CDR3 sequences, roughly 22% of them seen once. V and J are TRBV15 and TRBJ1-3; no reliable D call. The sample in question was peripheral blood mononuclear cells (PBMCs), obtained when the disease was refractory, from a patient treated with antithyroid drugs. The TCR comes from a female donor with Graves disease. The CDR3 sequence: CATSRATHRSGNTIYF. CDR3 sequence (DNA): TGTGCCACCAGCAGAGCCACCCATCGCTCTGGAAACACCATATATTTT.